The subject of this entry is one TCR beta chain. The data were taken from a study of blood T cell repertoires in COVID-19. Those who participated ranged in age from 18 to 89 years and resided in about two dozen US areas. Participants had their cohort set by participant-reported clinical history. Per the original data handling: How many nucleated cells were present was estimated from reference gene primer amplification. Sequencing was performed with immunoSEQ multiplex PCR; in TCRdb, only in-frame clones are kept and a portion is missing. Clonal size and the V and J genes are those of that table, whereas D and trimming came from the DNA. The sample has approximately 190,000 clones; 82% are singletons. The CDR3 covers 12 residues. Germline trimming cut 4 bases from V and 6 bases from J; bases unmatched to any gene: 4. Germline lookup yields CDR1 GTSNPN and CDR2 SVGIG (reference sequence).

This receptor was taken from a woman aged 60 to 75 with acute COVID-19. Sequencing was carried out using PBMCs or T cells enriched from blood (not recorded which). The V and J genes are TRBV30 and TRBJ2-5; 8 bases are a match to TRBD1. CDR3 loop: CAWTQGAKTQYF. The CDR3 DNA is TGTGCCTGGACTCAGGGGGCCAAGACCCAGTACTTC.